One T cell receptor beta chain is described in this entry. This sample stems from a study of control samples from healthy donors and cancer patients. Method: immunoSEQ multiplex PCR; TCRdb's copy keeps in-frame clones and lacks some. The table includes 15,000 to 19,000 clones, about 87% detected once. V gave up 4 bases and J gave up 5 bases, with 18 bases separating them. The CDR3 totals 16 residues. Germline CDR1 reads LGHDT; CDR2 reads YNNKEL (reference sequence). This receptor was taken from a woman aged 70-85 years with colorectal cancer. The chain has TRBV3-1 (or the pseudogene TRBV3-2) and TRBJ2-1, with no clear D. Sequenced material: PBMCs. CDR3 amino acids: CASSRIDPHSDNEQFF. CDR3 in DNA: TGTGCCAGCAGCCGCATAGATCCCCATTCCGACAATGAGCAGTTCTTC.